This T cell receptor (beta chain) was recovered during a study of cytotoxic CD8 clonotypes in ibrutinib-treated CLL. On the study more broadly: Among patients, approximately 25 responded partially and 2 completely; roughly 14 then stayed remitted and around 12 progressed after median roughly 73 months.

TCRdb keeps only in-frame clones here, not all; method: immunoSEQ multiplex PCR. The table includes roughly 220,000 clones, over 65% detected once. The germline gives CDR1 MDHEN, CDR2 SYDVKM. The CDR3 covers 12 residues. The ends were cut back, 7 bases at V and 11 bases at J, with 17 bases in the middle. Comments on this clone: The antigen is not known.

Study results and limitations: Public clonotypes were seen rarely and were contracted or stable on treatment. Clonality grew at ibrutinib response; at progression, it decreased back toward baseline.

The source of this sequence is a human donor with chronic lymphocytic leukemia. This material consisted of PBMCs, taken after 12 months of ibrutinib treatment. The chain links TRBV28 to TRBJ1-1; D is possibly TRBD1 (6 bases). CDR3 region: CASISRGPGAFF. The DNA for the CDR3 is TGTGCCAGCATCTCGCGGGGGCCTGGGGCTTTCTTT.